Below, one TCR beta chain is given with its context. Its antigen remains unknown. This record belongs to a study of early T cells in non-severe SARS-CoV-2 infection. Findings of the study overall: Anti-spike CD8 responses were favored in VDJdb matching, and private and CD4 specificities were missed.

MiXCR was run by TCRdb on the 5' RACE reads, yielding one entry per CDR3 protein. The table shows 85,000 to 120,000 distinct CDR3 sequences, with around 12% occurring only once. The clonotype comes from an adult who was a healthcare worker with PCR-confirmed SARS-CoV-2 infection or an uninfected control (not recorded which). Sequences were obtained from whole blood.

For the CDR3, the DNA is TGTGCCAGCAGTTCCCTAGGACTAGTCGGAGAGACCCAGTACTTC. This gives the protein CASSSLGLVGETQYF. The chain couples TRBV7-3 to TRBJ2-5; 7 positions agree with TRBD2. The CDR3 is 15 amino acids. Per germline, CDR1 SGHTA and CDR2 FQGTGA. V lost 6 bases and J lost 4; bases outside the gene matches: 11.